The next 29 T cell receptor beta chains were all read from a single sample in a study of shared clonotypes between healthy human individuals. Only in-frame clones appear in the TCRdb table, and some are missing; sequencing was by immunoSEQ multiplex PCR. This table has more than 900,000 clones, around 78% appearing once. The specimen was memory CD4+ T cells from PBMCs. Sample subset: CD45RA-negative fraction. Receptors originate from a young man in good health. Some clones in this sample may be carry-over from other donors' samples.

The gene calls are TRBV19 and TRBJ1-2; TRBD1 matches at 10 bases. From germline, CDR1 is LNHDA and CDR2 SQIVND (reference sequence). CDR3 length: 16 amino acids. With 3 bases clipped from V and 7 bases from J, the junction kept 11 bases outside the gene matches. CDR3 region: CASSMSFRDRGGGYTF. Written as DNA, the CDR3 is TGTGCCAGTAGTATGAGTTTCCGGGACAGGGGTGGTGGCTACACCTTC.

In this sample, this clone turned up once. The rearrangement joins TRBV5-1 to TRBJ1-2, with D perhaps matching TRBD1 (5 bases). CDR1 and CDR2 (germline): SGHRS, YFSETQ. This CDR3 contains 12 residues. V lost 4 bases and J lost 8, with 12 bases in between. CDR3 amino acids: CASSVQGVGYTF. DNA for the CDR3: TGCGCCAGCAGCGTCCAGGGTGTAGGCTACACCTTC.

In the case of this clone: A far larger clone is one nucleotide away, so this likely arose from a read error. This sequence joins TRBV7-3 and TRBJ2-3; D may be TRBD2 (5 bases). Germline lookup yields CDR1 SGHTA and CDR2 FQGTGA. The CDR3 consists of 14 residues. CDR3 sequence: CASSLDGNTDTRYF. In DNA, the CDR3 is TGTGCCAGCAGCTTAGACGGGAACACAGATACGCGGTATTTT.

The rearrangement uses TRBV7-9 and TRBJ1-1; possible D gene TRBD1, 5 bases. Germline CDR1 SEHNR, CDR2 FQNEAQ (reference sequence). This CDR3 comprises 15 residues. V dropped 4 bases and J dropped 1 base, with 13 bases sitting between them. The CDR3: CASSSDSQGNTEAFF. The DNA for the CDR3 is TGTGCCAGCAGCTCGGACTCGCAGGGGAACACTGAAGCTTTCTTT.

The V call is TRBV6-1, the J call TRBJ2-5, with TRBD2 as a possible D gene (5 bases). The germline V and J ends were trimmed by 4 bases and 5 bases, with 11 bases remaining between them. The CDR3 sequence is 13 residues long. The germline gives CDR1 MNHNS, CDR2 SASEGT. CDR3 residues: CASSAREMETQYF. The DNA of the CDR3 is TGTGCCAGCAGTGCACGGGAAATGGAGACCCAGTACTTC.

The CDR3 nucleotides are TGTGCCAGCAACAGGAACTATGGCTACACCTTC. Protein product: CASNRNYGYTF. The rearrangement joins TRBV28 to TRBJ1-2; the D gene is possibly TRBD1 (5 bases). Trimming took 7 bases from V and 2 from J, leaving 5 bases between them. The germline CDR1 and CDR2 sequences are MDHEN and SYDVKM. The CDR3 spans 11 residues.

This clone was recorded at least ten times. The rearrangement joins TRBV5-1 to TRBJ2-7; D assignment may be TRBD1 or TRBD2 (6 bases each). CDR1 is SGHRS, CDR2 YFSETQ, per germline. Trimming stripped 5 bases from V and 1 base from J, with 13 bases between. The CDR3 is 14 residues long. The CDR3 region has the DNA TGCGCCAGCAGTTCGGAGGGGGTTTCCTACGAGCAGTACTTC. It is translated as CASSSEGVSYEQYF.

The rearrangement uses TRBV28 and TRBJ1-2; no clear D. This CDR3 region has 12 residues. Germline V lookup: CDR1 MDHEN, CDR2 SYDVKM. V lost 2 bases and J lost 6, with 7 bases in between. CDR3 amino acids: CASSLEWNGYTF. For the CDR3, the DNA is TGTGCCAGCAGTTTAGAGTGGAATGGCTACACCTTC.

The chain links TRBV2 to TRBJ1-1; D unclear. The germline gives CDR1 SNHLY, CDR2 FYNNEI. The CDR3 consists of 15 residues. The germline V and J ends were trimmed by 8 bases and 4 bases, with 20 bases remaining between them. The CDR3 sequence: CASGNGRLRATEAFF. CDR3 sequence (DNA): TGTGCCAGCGGCAATGGCCGGTTGCGAGCCACTGAAGCTTTCTTT. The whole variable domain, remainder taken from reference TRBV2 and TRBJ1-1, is EPEVTQTPSHQVTQMGQEVILRCVPISNHLYFYWYRQILGQKVEFLVSFYNNEISEKSEIFDDQFSVERPDGSNFTLKIRSTKLEDSAMYFCASGNGRLRATEAFFGQGTRLTVV.

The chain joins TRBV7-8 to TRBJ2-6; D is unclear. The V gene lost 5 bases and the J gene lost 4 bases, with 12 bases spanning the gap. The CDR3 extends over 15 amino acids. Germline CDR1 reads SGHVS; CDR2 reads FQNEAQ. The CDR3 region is CASSGVRLGANVLTF. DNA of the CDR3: TGTGCCAGCAGCGGGGTCAGGCTAGGGGCCAACGTCCTGACTTTC.

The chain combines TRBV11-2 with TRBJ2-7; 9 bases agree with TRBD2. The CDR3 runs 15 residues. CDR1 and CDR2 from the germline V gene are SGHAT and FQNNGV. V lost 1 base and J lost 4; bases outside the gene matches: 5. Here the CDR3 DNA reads TGTGCCAGCAGCTTAGGGACAGCGGGAGGTTACGAGCAGTACTTC. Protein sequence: CASSLGTAGGYEQYF.

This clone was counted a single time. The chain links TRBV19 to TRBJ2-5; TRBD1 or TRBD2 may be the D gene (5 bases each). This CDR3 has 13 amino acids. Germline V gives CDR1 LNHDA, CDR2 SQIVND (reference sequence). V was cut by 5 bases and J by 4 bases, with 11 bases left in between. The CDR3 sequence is CASSPGTGETQYF. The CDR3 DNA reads TGTGCCAGTAGTCCAGGGACCGGAGAGACCCAGTACTTC. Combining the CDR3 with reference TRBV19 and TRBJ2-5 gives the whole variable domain DGGITQSPKYLFRKEGQNVTLSCEQNLNHDAMYWYRQDPGQGLRLIYYSQIVNDFQKGDIAEGYSVSREKKESFPLTVTSAQKNPTAFYLCASSPGTGETQYFGPGTRLLVL.

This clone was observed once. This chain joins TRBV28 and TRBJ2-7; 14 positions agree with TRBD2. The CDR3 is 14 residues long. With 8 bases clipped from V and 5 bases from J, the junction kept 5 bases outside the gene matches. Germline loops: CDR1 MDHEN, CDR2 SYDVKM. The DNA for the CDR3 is TGTGCCAGCTTGACTAGCGGGAGGGTAAACGAGCAGTACTTC. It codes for CASLTSGRVNEQYF.

DNA of the CDR3: TGTGCCAGCAGCTCCGGGACTAGTCGCTCCTACAATGAGCAGTTCTTC. This encodes CASSSGTSRSYNEQFF. The chain has TRBV5-4 and TRBJ2-1, with TRBD2 identical over 8 bases. The trim removed 3 bases at V and 0 bases at J, leaving 5 bases unmatched. The V gene's germline CDR1 is SGHNT and CDR2 YYREEE (reference sequence). The CDR3 sequence is 16 residues long.

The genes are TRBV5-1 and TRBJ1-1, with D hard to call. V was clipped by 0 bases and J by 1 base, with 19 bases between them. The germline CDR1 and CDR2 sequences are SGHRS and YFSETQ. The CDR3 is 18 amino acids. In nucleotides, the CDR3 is TGCGCCAGCAGCTTGGGTGGTCGGGTCCTACCAGGGAACACTGAAGCTTTCTTT. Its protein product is CASSLGGRVLPGNTEAFF.

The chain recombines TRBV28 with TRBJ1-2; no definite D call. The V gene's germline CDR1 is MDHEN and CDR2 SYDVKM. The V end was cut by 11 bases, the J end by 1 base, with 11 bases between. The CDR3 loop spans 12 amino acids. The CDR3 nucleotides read TGTGCCTTGACGGACCTTAACTATGGCTACACCTTC. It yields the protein CALTDLNYGYTF.

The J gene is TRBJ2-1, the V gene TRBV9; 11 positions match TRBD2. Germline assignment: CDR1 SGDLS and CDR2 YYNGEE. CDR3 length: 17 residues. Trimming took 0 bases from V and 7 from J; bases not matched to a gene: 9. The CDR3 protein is CASSVVGSGRGYNEQFF. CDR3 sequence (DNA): TGTGCCAGCAGCGTAGTTGGTAGCGGGAGGGGTTATAATGAGCAGTTCTTC.

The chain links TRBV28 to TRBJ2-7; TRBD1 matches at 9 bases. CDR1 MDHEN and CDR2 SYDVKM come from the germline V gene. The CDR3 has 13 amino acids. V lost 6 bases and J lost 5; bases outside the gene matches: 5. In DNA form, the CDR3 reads TGTGCCAGCAGCTTCCGGGACAGGGACGAGCAGTACTTC. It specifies CASSFRDRDEQYF.

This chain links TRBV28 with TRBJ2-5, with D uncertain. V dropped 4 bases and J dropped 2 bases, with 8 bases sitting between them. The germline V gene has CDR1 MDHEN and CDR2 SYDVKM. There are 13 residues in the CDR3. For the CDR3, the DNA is TGTGCCAGCAGTTCCGTCCCACAAGAGACCCAGTACTTC. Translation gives CASSSVPQETQYF.

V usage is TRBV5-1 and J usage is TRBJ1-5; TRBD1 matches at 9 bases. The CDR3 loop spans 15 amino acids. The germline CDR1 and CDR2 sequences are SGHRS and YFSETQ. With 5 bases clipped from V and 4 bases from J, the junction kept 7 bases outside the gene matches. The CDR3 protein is CASRRTGEANQPQHF. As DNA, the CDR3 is TGCGCCAGCAGGCGGACAGGGGAGGCTAATCAGCCCCAGCATTTT. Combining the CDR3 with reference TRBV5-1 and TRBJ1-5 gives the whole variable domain KAGVTQTPRYLIKTRGQQVTLSCSPISGHRSVSWYQQTPGQGLQFLFEYFSETQRNKGNFPGRFSGRQFSNSRSEMNVSTLELGDSALYLCASRRTGEANQPQHFGDGTRLSIL.

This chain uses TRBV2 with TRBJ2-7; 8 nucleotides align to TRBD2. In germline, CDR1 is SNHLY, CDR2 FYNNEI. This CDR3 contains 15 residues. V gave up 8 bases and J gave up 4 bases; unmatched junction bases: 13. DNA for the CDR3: TGTGCCAGCTCGAAGACTAGCGAGGGGAGATACGAGCAGTACTTC. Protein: CASSKTSEGRYEQYF.

The CDR3 sequence is CASSPPFSSGKADTQYF. The CDR3 nucleotides read TGTGCCAGCAGTCCCCCCTTTTCTAGCGGGAAAGCGGATACGCAGTATTTT. The V call is TRBV27, the J call TRBJ2-3; 9 nucleotides align to TRBD2. The CDR3 loop spans 17 amino acids. The germline V gene encodes CDR1 MNHEY and CDR2 SMNVEV (reference sequence). Trimming at V came to 5 bases and at J to 6 bases, leaving 15 bases not matched to a gene.

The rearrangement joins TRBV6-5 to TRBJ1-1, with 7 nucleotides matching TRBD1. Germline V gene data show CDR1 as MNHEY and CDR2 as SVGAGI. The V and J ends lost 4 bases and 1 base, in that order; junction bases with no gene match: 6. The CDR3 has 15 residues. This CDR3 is CASSSADRTNTEAFF. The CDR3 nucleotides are TGTGCCAGCAGTTCCGCGGACAGGACGAACACTGAAGCTTTCTTT.

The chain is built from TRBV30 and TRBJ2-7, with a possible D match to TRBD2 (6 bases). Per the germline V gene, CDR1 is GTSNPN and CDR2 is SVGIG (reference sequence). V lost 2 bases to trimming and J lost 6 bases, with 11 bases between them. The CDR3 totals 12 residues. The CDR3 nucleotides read TGTGCCTGGAGTCCAAACGGGGGCGAGCAGTACTTC. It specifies CAWSPNGGEQYF.

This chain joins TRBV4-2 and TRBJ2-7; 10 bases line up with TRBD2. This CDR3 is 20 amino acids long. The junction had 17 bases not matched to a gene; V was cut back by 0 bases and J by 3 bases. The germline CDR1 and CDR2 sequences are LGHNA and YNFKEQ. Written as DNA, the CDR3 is TGTGCCAGCAGCCAAGATCGTGGACAGGGAAAAGCGGGAGGGGGCTACGAGCAGTACTTC. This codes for CASSQDRGQGKAGGGYEQYF.

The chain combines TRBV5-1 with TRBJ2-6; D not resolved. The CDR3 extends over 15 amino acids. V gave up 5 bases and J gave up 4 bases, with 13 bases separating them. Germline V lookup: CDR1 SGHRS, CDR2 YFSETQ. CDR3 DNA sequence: TGCGCCAGCAGACTGGGGTCCCCCGGGGCCAACGTCCTGACTTTC. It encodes CASRLGSPGANVLTF.

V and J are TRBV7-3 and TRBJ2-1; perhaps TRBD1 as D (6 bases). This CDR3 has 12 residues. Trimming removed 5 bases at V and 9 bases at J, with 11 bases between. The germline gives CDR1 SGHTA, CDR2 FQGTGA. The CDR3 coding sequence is TGTGCCAGCAGCCTTACAGGGCGTGAGCAGTTCTTC. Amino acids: CASSLTGREQFF.

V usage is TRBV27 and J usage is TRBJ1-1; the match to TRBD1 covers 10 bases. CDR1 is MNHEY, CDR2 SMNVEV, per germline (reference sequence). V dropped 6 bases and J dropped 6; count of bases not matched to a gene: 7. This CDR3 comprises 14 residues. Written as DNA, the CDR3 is TGTGCCAGCAGGACAGGGGGCTGGAATGCTGAAGCTTTCTTT. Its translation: CASRTGGWNAEAFF.

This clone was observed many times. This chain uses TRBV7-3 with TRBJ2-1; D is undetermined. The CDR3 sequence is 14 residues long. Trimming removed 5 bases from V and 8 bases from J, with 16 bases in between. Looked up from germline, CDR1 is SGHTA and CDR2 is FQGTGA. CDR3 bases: TGTGCCAGCAGCGCAACCCAGGCAGGCGATGAGCAGTTCTTC. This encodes CASSATQAGDEQFF. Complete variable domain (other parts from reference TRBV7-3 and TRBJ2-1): GAGVSQTPSNKVTEKGKYVELRCDPISGHTALYWYRQSLGQGPEFLIYFQGTGAADDSGLPNDRFFAVRPEGSVSTLKIQRTERGDSAVYLCASSATQAGDEQFFGPGTRLTVL.